Presented here are 25 T cell receptor beta chains from one specimen sequenced in a study of CXCR3-negative and CXCR3-positive naive CD8 T cells. 5' RACE that incorporated UMI labels was used to prepare the TRB cDNA libraries. TCRdb reprocessed the 5' RACE reads, keeping one entry per CDR3 protein, no DNA. The sample spans roughly 100,000 distinct CDR3 sequences; the ten largest clones claim roughly 0.38%. Their specific antigens are unknown. General observations from the study: For CXCR3-positive naive cells, TRB CDR3s were more hydrophobic than those of CXCR3-negative naive cells.

What was sequenced was naive CXCR3+ CD8+ T cells from blood. The sample's subset: CD45RO-CCR7+CD27+CD95- naive CD8+ T cells expressing CXCR3 (TNR3+). These receptors all come from a human donor in good health. Some clones in this sample may be carry-over from other donors' samples.

This sequence joins TRBV15 and TRBJ2-1; TCRdb designates TRBD1, a call that cannot be tested without DNA. Germline lookup yields CDR1 LNHNV and CDR2 YYDKDF (reference sequence). This CDR3 has 14 amino acids. The CDR3 reads CATSAQGNYNEQFF.

The chain links TRBV12-3 or TRBV12-4 to TRBJ1-2; TCRdb designates TRBD1, a call that cannot be tested without DNA. The CDR3 runs to 13 residues. CDR3 sequence: CASSPGTGIGYTF.

The V gene is TRBV4-3, the J gene TRBJ2-2; the D call of TRBD2 rests on TCRdb alone, since no DNA is present to check it. This CDR3 region has 17 residues. Looked up from germline, CDR1 is LGHNA and CDR2 is YSLEER. The CDR3 is CASSRMLAGSNTGELFF.

The rearrangement links TRBV20-1 to TRBJ2-3; TCRdb gives TRBD1 as the D gene, but with no DNA this cannot be confirmed. This CDR3 contains 17 residues. Germline assignment: CDR1 DFQATT and CDR2 SNEGSKA (reference sequence). CDR3 in amino acids: CSAREDVGPLGGDTQYF.

The rearrangement links TRBV4-1 to TRBJ1-1; TCRdb's D call, TRBD1, is unchecked because there is no DNA. CDR3 size: 12 residues. Germline values: CDR1 MGHRA, CDR2 YSYEKL. CDR3 sequence: CASSQEARGAFF.

The V call is TRBV6-2 or TRBV6-3, the J call TRBJ2-7; TCRdb proposes TRBD1, but this gene call is untestable without DNA. CDR3 length: 12 amino acids. The germline V gene has CDR1 MNHEY and CDR2 SVGEGT. This chain's CDR3 is CASSLDRGEQYF.

The V gene is TRBV6-2 or TRBV6-3, the J gene TRBJ1-2; the TCRdb D gene call, TRBD1, has no DNA to confirm it. CDR1 is MNHEY and CDR2 is SVGEGT in the germline V gene. There are 15 residues in the CDR3. This chain's CDR3 is CASSCLPGESTGYTF.

The rearrangement joins TRBV4-3 to TRBJ2-3; without DNA, the TCRdb call of TRBD2 cannot be checked. The CDR3 covers 14 residues. CDR1 is LGHNA and CDR2 is YSLEER in the germline V gene. Here the CDR3 reads CASSQDDSGDTQYF.

The chain links TRBV29-1 to TRBJ1-1. Germline values: CDR1 SQVTM, CDR2 ANQGSEA. The CDR3 contains 12 residues. The CDR3 spells CSVEGQGTEAFF.

The rearrangement uses TRBV9 and TRBJ1-2. Germline V gives CDR1 SGDLS, CDR2 YYNGEE. This CDR3 region has 14 residues. CDR3 protein: CASSVDTGNYGYTF.

V gene TRBV12-3 or TRBV12-4 combines with J gene TRBJ2-7. The CDR3 length is 13 residues. The CDR3 region is CASSFQVAYERYF.

This chain uses TRBV6-1 with TRBJ2-1; TCRdb calls TRBD1, which cannot be checked without DNA. The V gene's germline CDR1 is MNHNS and CDR2 SASEGT. The CDR3 is 15 amino acids. CDR3: CASSEAGTAYNEQFF.

The chain couples TRBV11-3 to TRBJ2-2; the TCRdb call, TRBD1, lacks DNA for checking. The CDR3 sequence is 16 residues long. Germline V gene lookup returns CDR1 SGHNT and CDR2 YENEEA. The CDR3 sequence is CASSTRQGTNTGELFF.

The V call is TRBV9, the J call TRBJ2-3. CDR1 SGDLS and CDR2 YYNGEE come from the germline V gene. CDR3 length: 13 residues. The CDR3 loop reads CASSDAFPDTQYF.

This rearrangement joins TRBV7-2 to TRBJ2-3; TCRdb indicates TRBD1, and absent DNA this call remains unverified. From germline, CDR1 is SGHTA and CDR2 FQGNSA. CDR3 size: 16 residues. The CDR3 protein is CASSLVAGAYTDTQYF.

The chain has TRBV2 and TRBJ2-7; TCRdb's D call of TRBD1 is untestable without DNA. CDR3 length equals 18 residues. The germline CDR1 and CDR2 sequences are SNHLY and FYNNEI. Here the CDR3 reads CASSDHSRTGLTSYEQYF.

CDR3 sequence reads: CASSSRDVGGAGAFF. The chain is built from TRBV7-6 and TRBJ1-1; the TCRdb D gene call, TRBD1, has no DNA to confirm it. Germline V gives CDR1 SGHVS, CDR2 FNYEAQ. The CDR3 totals 15 residues.

The chain is built from TRBV29-1 and TRBJ2-5; TCRdb lists TRBD1, though no DNA is available to test this call. The CDR3 is 14 residues long. The germline gives CDR1 SQVTM, CDR2 ANQGSEA. The CDR3 is CSVDGTPGWETQYF.

The chain couples TRBV29-1 to TRBJ2-3; TCRdb lists TRBD2, though no DNA is available to test this call. CDR3 length equals 12 residues. The germline V gene encodes CDR1 SQVTM and CDR2 ANQGSEA. CDR3 sequence reads: CSAQRGTDTQYF.

V and J are TRBV14 and TRBJ2-1; the TCRdb D gene call, TRBD2, has no DNA to confirm it. CDR1 is SGHDN, CDR2 FVKESK, per germline. The CDR3 is 14 residues long. The CDR3 protein is CASSQGQASYEQFF.

The V and J genes are TRBV4-3 and TRBJ1-1; TCRdb designates TRBD1, a call that cannot be tested without DNA. The CDR3 is 16 residues long. The germline V gene has CDR1 LGHNA and CDR2 YSLEER. CDR3 amino acids: CASSQDLELGDTEAFF.

The chain carries TRBV4-2 and TRBJ2-7; TCRdb gives TRBD1 as the D gene, but with no DNA this cannot be confirmed. In germline, CDR1 is LGHNA, CDR2 YNFKEQ. The CDR3 contains 17 residues. CDR3 protein: CASSQEGGSGSSYEQYF.

V usage is TRBV28 and J usage is TRBJ2-1; lacking DNA, the TRBD2 call made by TCRdb goes unchecked. This CDR3 region has 14 residues. Per the germline V gene, CDR1 is MDHEN and CDR2 is SYDVKM. The CDR3 sequence is CASSFLASLDEQFF.

J is TRBJ2-4 and V is TRBV7-8; TCRdb selects TRBD1, and the lack of DNA leaves this call unchecked. Germline CDR1 and CDR2: SGHVS and FQNEAQ. The CDR3 totals 14 residues. The CDR3: CASSLVPAKNIQYF. The full variable domain, completed using reference TRBV7-8 and TRBJ2-4, is GAGVSQSPRYKVAKRGQDVALRCDPISGHVSLFWYQQALGQGPEFLTYFQNEAQLDKSGLPSDRFFAERPEGSVSTLKIQRTQQEDSAVYLCASSLVPAKNIQYFGAGTRLSVL.

The V and J genes are TRBV12-3 or TRBV12-4 and TRBJ2-7; TCRdb's D call of TRBD1 is untestable without DNA. The CDR3 has 15 amino acids. The CDR3 sequence is CASSLLPQGPYEQYF.